The clone carrying this TCR beta chain has ten or more counts. Time point indicated: sample taken at primary tumor resection. The sequenced material consisted of unsorted whole RNA from tumor, nontumor lung or frozen PBMC. Trimming stripped 3 bases from V and 5 bases from J, with 11 bases between. Germline CDR1 is SGHDT and CDR2 is YYEEEE. This CDR3 contains 13 residues. The data belong to a study of spatial heterogeneity in lung cancer. TCRdb used MiXCR to reprocess the 5' RACE reads, holding one entry per CDR3 protein. The sample shows tens of thousands of distinct CDR3 sequences, roughly 7% of them seen only once.

This sequence joins TRBV5-6 and TRBJ2-5; TRBD2 is a possible D gene (6 bases). The starting material was PBMCs, obtained at surgery. The TCR was taken from a male donor with early-stage non-small cell lung cancer. CDR3: CASSSRGRETQYF. The CDR3 DNA follows: TGTGCCAGCAGCTCCCGGGGGAGGGAGACCCAGTACTTC.